One and the same sample provided the 28 T cell receptor beta chains below, sequenced in a study of blood T cell repertoires in COVID-19. Clones were read by immunoSEQ multiplex PCR, and TCRdb kept only the in-frame ones, dropping some. The sample includes some 94,000 clones, about 87% seen only once; the top ten take 15%. The sample taken for sequencing was peripheral blood. These receptors came from a human donor in a cohort sampled during active COVID-19.

This chain's CDR3 is CASRPLTGDTQYF. CDR3 bases: TGTGCCAGCAGGCCACTGACGGGGGATACGCAGTATTTT. This chain connects TRBV27 to TRBJ2-3; D is perhaps TRBD2 (5 bases). This CDR3 has 13 amino acids. Germline values: CDR1 MNHEY, CDR2 SMNVEV (reference sequence). V gave up 6 bases and J gave up 6 bases, with 13 bases separating them.

CDR3 bases: TGTGCCACCAGTGACCCGACAGTGAATCAGCCCCAGCATTTT. It yields the protein CATSDPTVNQPQHF. The rearrangement uses TRBV24-1 and TRBJ1-5; D perhaps matches TRBD1 (5 bases). Germline V gives CDR1 KGHDR, CDR2 SFDVKD. V lost 4 bases, J lost 4 bases, and 10 bases lay in between. This CDR3 is 14 amino acids long.

The chain has TRBV12-3 or TRBV12-4 and TRBJ2-4, with unresolved D. The V end was cut by 6 bases, the J end by 7 bases, with 13 bases between. This CDR3 contains 13 residues. For the CDR3, the DNA is TGTGCCAGCAGCTCCGTCCCGCGGAACATTCAGTACTTC. Its translation is CASSSVPRNIQYF.

CDR3 sequence: CASIDGDRRYEQYF. In DNA, the CDR3 is TGTGCCAGCATAGACGGGGACAGGAGATACGAGCAGTACTTC. The chain is built from TRBV21-1 and TRBJ2-7; the table's D gene call, TRBD1, was not cross checked with the DNA. TRBV21-1 is reported as a pseudogene. CDR3 length equals 14 residues.

This clone has a handful of counts. V gene TRBV19 combines with J gene TRBJ1-6, with 8 bases identical to TRBD1. Germline CDR1 is LNHDA and CDR2 is SQIVND (reference sequence). V was clipped by 4 bases and J by 6 bases; unmatched bases: 2. There are 14 residues in the CDR3. CDR3 protein: CASSTDRVNSPLHF. In DNA form, the CDR3 reads TGTGCCAGTAGTACGGACAGGGTTAATTCACCCCTCCACTTT.

This clone occurred a few times. V usage is TRBV27 and J usage is TRBJ2-7; TRBD1 is a possible D gene (6 bases). The CDR3 is 15 amino acids. Germline V gene data show CDR1 as MNHEY and CDR2 as SMNVEV (reference sequence). V shed 6 bases and J shed 2 bases, with 17 bases lying between them. As DNA, the CDR3 is TGTGCCAGCAGCCAAACGACAGGACTCGCCTACGAGCAGTACTTC. Amino acids: CASSQTTGLAYEQYF.

V and J are TRBV28 and TRBJ1-6, with 7 bases aligning to TRBD1. The CDR3 runs to 16 residues. Germline trimming cut 6 bases from V and 10 bases from J; bases unmatched to any gene: 15. Germline lookup yields CDR1 MDHEN and CDR2 SYDVKM. In nucleotides, the CDR3 is TGTGCCAGCAGCTCCGGGACAGTGGGGAGTGGGTCACCCCTCCACTTT. Translation gives CASSSGTVGSGSPLHF.

This CDR3 reads CASSQEGTGDYGYTF. Written as DNA, the CDR3 is TGCGCCAGCAGCCAAGAGGGGACAGGTGACTATGGCTACACCTTC. The rearrangement uses TRBV4-3 and TRBJ1-2, with TRBD1 matching 8 bases. Germline V gene sequence: CDR1 LGHNA, CDR2 YSLEER. CDR3 length: 15 residues. Trimming at V came to 0 bases and at J to 3 bases, leaving 3 bases not matched to a gene.

CDR3 bases: TGTGCCAGCAGCTCCCTTTTGGGACAGGGGGCGGTCGAGCAGTACTTC. The encoded protein is CASSSLLGQGAVEQYF. The rearrangement joins TRBV7-9 to TRBJ2-7; 12 bases agree with TRBD1. The CDR3 is 16 amino acids. Germline CDR1 reads SEHNR; CDR2 reads FQNEAQ (reference sequence). The V and J ends lost 4 bases and 6 bases, in that order; junction bases with no gene match: 10.

The chain links TRBV3-1 (or the pseudogene TRBV3-2) to TRBJ1-1; 7 positions agree with TRBD1. The CDR3 is 14 amino acids. With V trimmed by 5 bases and J by 5 bases, 8 bases remained unmatched. Germline CDR1 LGHDT, CDR2 YNNKEL (reference sequence). The CDR3 DNA is TGTGCCAGCAGCGTCGCAGGGGGTATAACTGAAGCTTTCTTT. Encoded protein: CASSVAGGITEAFF.

The rearrangement joins TRBV5-8 to TRBJ1-2; D may be TRBD1 (6 bases). The CDR3 runs to 16 residues. Germline CDR1 and CDR2: SGHTS and YDEGEE. V gave up 3 bases and J gave up 0 bases, with 15 bases separating them. The CDR3 DNA reads TGTGCCAGCAGCTCGAAGCACAGGGCGACTAACTATGGCTACACCTTC. This sequence encodes CASSSKHRATNYGYTF. The variable domain in full, completed from reference TRBV5-8 and TRBJ1-2, reads EAGVTQSPTHLIKTRGQQATLRCSPISGHTSVYWYQQALGLGLQFLLWYDEGEERNRGNFPPRFSGRQFPNYSSELNVNALELEDSALYLCASSSKHRATNYGYTFGSGTRLTVV.

The chain combines TRBV7-9 with TRBJ2-3, with 7 bases lining up with TRBD2. Germline V CDR1 and CDR2: SEHNR, FQNEAQ (reference sequence). The V gene end was trimmed by 4 bases and the J gene end by 4 bases; junction bases not matched to a gene: 8. The CDR3 extends over 15 amino acids. The chain's CDR3 is CASSSYRTSADTQYF. CDR3 nucleotide sequence: TGTGCCAGCAGCTCATATAGAACTAGCGCAGATACGCAGTATTTT.

This clone was seen a handful of times. The gene calls are TRBV24-1 and TRBJ2-7, with 11 bases matching TRBD1. V was pared by 3 bases and J by 7 bases, with 10 bases of the junction left unmatched. This CDR3 spans 16 amino acids. The germline gives CDR1 KGHDR, CDR2 SFDVKD. This CDR3 reads CATSDPSGTGGSEQYF. The CDR3, as DNA: TGTGCCACCAGTGATCCATCGGGGACAGGGGGGTCGGAGCAGTACTTC.

This chain joins TRBV13 and TRBJ1-1; TRBD1 agrees at 9 bases. CDR1 is PRHDT, CDR2 FYEKMQ, per germline (reference sequence). The CDR3 runs 16 residues. V was clipped by 5 bases and J by 0 bases; unmatched bases: 7. The CDR3 sequence: CASSTRTGAMNTEAFF. The CDR3 DNA reads as TGTGCCAGCAGCACCCGGACAGGGGCGATGAACACTGAAGCTTTCTTT.

V is TRBV4-1 and J is TRBJ2-3; a weak D match, TRBD1 (6 bases). CDR3 length: 17 residues. Germline V gene sequence: CDR1 MGHRA, CDR2 YSYEKL. The V end was cut by 4 bases, the J end by 1 base, with 18 bases between. CDR3 loop: CASSLKQGSKGTDTQYF. The CDR3 DNA reads TGCGCCAGCAGCCTTAAACAGGGTTCTAAGGGCACAGATACGCAGTATTTT.

V is TRBV28 and J is TRBJ1-2, with 8 positions matching TRBD1. Germline values: CDR1 MDHEN, CDR2 SYDVKM. This CDR3 has 12 amino acids. V trimming: 10 bases; J trimming: 8 bases; junction bases outside the gene matches: 9. CDR3 loop: CAIRTGREGYTF. DNA for the CDR3: TGTGCCATCCGGACAGGGCGTGAGGGCTACACCTTC.

The chain carries TRBV28 and TRBJ1-6; possibly TRBD1 for D (6 bases). CDR3 length: 15 residues. The V gene's germline CDR1 is MDHEN and CDR2 SYDVKM. Trimming took 6 bases from V and 3 from J, leaving 12 bases between them. The CDR3 nucleotides are TGTGCCAGCAGCTCGGGCAGGGGCTATAATTCACCCCTCCACTTT. It encodes CASSSGRGYNSPLHF.

V gene TRBV6-1 combines with J gene TRBJ2-5; 11 bases agree with TRBD2. Germline V gene lookup returns CDR1 MNHNS and CDR2 SASEGT. The V gene end was trimmed by 3 bases and the J gene end by 4 bases; junction bases not matched to a gene: 1. The CDR3 covers 14 residues. The CDR3 DNA reads as TGTGCCAGCAGTGATAGCGGGGGGGTAGAGACCCAGTACTTC. It specifies CASSDSGGVETQYF.

The chain employs TRBV7-2 and TRBJ2-5; 9 positions match TRBD2. The germline V gene has CDR1 SGHTA and CDR2 FQGNSA. This CDR3 is built from 19 residues. The V gene end was trimmed by 1 base and the J gene end by 1 base; junction bases not matched to a gene: 13. CDR3 residues: CASSLVRLLAGEPQETQYF. The DNA of the CDR3 is TGTGCCAGCAGCTTAGTCCGACTCTTAGCGGGAGAACCCCAAGAGACCCAGTACTTC.

The J gene is TRBJ2-1, the V gene TRBV10-2, with TRBD2 matching over 12 bases. Looked up from germline, CDR1 is WSHSY and CDR2 is SAAADI. This CDR3 region has 15 residues. With V trimmed by 3 bases and J by 4 bases, 1 base remained unmatched. The CDR3 loop is CASSDLAGGYNEQFF. The CDR3 DNA follows: TGCGCCAGCAGTGATCTAGCGGGGGGGTACAATGAGCAGTTCTTC.

J is TRBJ2-2 and V is TRBV5-1; 8 positions agree with TRBD2. Trimming took 0 bases from V and 7 from J; bases not matched to a gene: 11. Germline CDR1 and CDR2: SGHRS and YFSETQ. The CDR3 extends over 17 amino acids. For the CDR3, the DNA is TGCGCCAGCAGCTTGGGCCTCTCGGGAGGGCGTAACGGGGAGCTGTTTTTT. Encoded protein: CASSLGLSGGRNGELFF.

The chain combines TRBV6-5 with TRBJ1-2; TRBD1 might be the D (6 bases). Germline V CDR1 and CDR2: MNHEY, SVGAGI. V lost 2 bases and J 4 bases, leaving 14 bases between the germline ends. CDR3 size: 15 residues. The CDR3 is CASSYRAGTPYGYTF. DNA of the CDR3: TGTGCCAGCAGTTACAGGGCAGGGACACCCTATGGCTACACCTTC.

This chain uses TRBV7-8 with TRBJ1-3, with 9 bases matching TRBD1. V trimming: 2 bases; J trimming: 0 bases; junction bases outside the gene matches: 5. The CDR3 covers 17 residues. Per germline, CDR1 SGHVS and CDR2 FQNEAQ. CDR3 residues: CASSLRTGAISGNTIYF. CDR3 nucleotide sequence: TGTGCCAGCAGCTTAAGGACAGGGGCCATCTCTGGAAACACCATATATTTT.

The genes are TRBV7-3 and TRBJ2-7; D not certain. This CDR3 comprises 15 residues. Trimming pared 1 base from V and 0 bases from J, leaving 10 bases between. Per the germline V gene, CDR1 is SGHTA and CDR2 is FQGTGA. CDR3: CASSLSGATSYEQYF. In DNA form, the CDR3 reads TGTGCCAGCAGCTTAAGTGGAGCGACCTCCTACGAGCAGTACTTC. Drawing the rest from reference TRBV7-3 and TRBJ2-7, the complete variable domain is GAGVSQTPSNKVTEKGKYVELRCDPISGHTALYWYRQSLGQGPEFLIYFQGTGAADDSGLPNDRFFAVRPEGSVSTLKIQRTERGDSAVYLCASSLSGATSYEQYFGPGTRLTVT.

The rearrangement uses TRBV28 and TRBJ2-1; 11 positions match TRBD2. Germline V lookup: CDR1 MDHEN, CDR2 SYDVKM. Trimming at V came to 5 bases and at J to 1 base, leaving 4 bases not matched to a gene. This CDR3 region has 16 residues. The CDR3 loop is CASSILAGVSYNEQFF. CDR3 bases: TGTGCCAGCAGTATACTAGCGGGAGTTTCCTACAATGAGCAGTTCTTC.

This clone was recorded once. The chain has TRBV6-5 and TRBJ1-5; D not certain. V was clipped by 6 bases and J by 0 bases, with 6 bases between them. This CDR3 has 13 residues. CDR1 is MNHEY and CDR2 is SVGAGI in the germline V gene. This chain's CDR3 is CASRGSSNQPQHF. The CDR3 DNA reads TGTGCCAGCAGGGGCAGTAGCAATCAGCCCCAGCATTTT.

The chain couples TRBV11-2 to TRBJ2-4, with 8 bases lining up with TRBD2. V lost 5 bases, J lost 4 bases, and 13 bases stayed unmatched. There are 17 residues in the CDR3. CDR1 SGHAT and CDR2 FQNNGV come from the germline V gene. Here the CDR3 DNA reads TGTGCCAGCAGCCCCGTCGGGGGGGGATACCCTAAAAACATTCAGTACTTC. Translation: CASSPVGGGYPKNIQYF.

The V call is TRBV19, the J call TRBJ2-1; 11 positions agree with TRBD2. J gave up 6 bases and V 3 bases, and 10 bases lay outside the gene matches. The germline CDR1 and CDR2 sequences are LNHDA and SQIVND (reference sequence). CDR3 length: 17 residues. For the CDR3, the DNA is TGTGCCAGTAGTATTATTGGGCTAGCGGGAGGTTCCAATGAGCAGTTCTTC. It yields the protein CASSIIGLAGGSNEQFF.